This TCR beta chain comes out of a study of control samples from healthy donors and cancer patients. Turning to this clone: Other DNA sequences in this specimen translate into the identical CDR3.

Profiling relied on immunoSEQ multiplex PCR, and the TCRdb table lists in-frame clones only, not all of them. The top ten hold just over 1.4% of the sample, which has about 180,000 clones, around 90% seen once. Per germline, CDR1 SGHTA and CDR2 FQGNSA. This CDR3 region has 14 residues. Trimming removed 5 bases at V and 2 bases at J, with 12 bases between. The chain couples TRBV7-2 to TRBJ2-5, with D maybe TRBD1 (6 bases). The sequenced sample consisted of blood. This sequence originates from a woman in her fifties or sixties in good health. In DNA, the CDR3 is TGTGCCAGCAGCCGTTCAGGGGCGCAAGAGACCCAGTACTTC. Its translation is CASSRSGAQETQYF.